One sample yielded the 30 T cell receptor beta chains listed below, sequenced in a study of CD8 T cells in Susac syndrome. cDNA came from around 0.5 to 1 ug RNA primed by random hexamers. TCRdb passed the immunoSEQ multiplex PCR reads through MiXCR, listing each CDR3 protein once. The sample records roughly 200,000 distinct CDR3 sequences, approximately 94% being singletons. The sample comprised CD4+ T cells from PBMCs. The origin of the receptors is a human donor with multiple sclerosis.

V is TRBV5-1 and J is TRBJ2-1, with a tentative D call TRBD2 (7 bases). Trimming left V 6 bases short and J 6 bases short, with 13 bases between. Germline V gene sequence: CDR1 SGHRS, CDR2 YFSETQ. The CDR3 covers 13 residues. The CDR3 region is CASTGGAGNEQFF. The DNA of the CDR3 is TGCGCCAGCACTGGGGGGGCTGGCAATGAGCAGTTCTTC.

V gene TRBV15 combines with J gene TRBJ1-2; 10 nucleotides agree with TRBD1. The V gene's germline CDR1 is LNHNV and CDR2 YYDKDF (reference sequence). J was trimmed by 6 bases and V by 3 bases; bases with no gene match: 13. The CDR3 is 17 amino acids. In nucleotides, the CDR3 is TGTGCCACCAGCAGTCCGGGACAGGGGACTCTCTTACATGGCTACACCTTC. This gives the protein CATSSPGQGTLLHGYTF.

The rearrangement joins TRBV4-3 to TRBJ1-4; 8 bases are a match to TRBD1. Germline CDR1 reads LGHNA; CDR2 reads YSLEER. The CDR3 is 14 amino acids. V gave up 1 base and J gave up 8 bases; unmatched junction bases: 3. The CDR3 DNA follows: TGCGCCAGCAGCCAAGGGACAGGGTACGAAAAACTGTTTTTT. Translated: CASSQGTGYEKLFF.

The chain combines TRBV30 with TRBJ2-1, with no clear D. There are 13 residues in the CDR3. The germline CDR1 and CDR2 sequences are GTSNPN and SVGIG (reference sequence). Trimming shortened V by 8 bases and J by 9 bases, and 20 bases separated the two germline ends. CDR3 DNA: TGTGCCCTACGGACGAGATGGGATAGTGAGCAGTTCTTC. Residues: CALRTRWDSEQFF.

The rearrangement joins TRBV9 to TRBJ1-2, with a possible D match to TRBD1 (6 bases). Per the germline V gene, CDR1 is SGDLS and CDR2 is YYNGEE. V was trimmed by 4 bases and J by 3 bases, leaving 7 bases between them. The CDR3 totals 12 residues. Here the CDR3 reads CASSHRDYGYTF. Here the CDR3 DNA reads TGTGCCAGCAGCCACAGGGACTATGGCTACACCTTC.

The chain combines TRBV13 with TRBJ1-1; 7 bases are a match to TRBD1. V lost 5 bases, J lost 10 bases, and 16 bases stayed unmatched. Germline V gives CDR1 PRHDT, CDR2 FYEKMQ (reference sequence). The CDR3 spans 15 residues. The CDR3 here is CASSRQPGQQQRAFF. CDR3 bases: TGTGCCAGCAGCAGACAACCGGGACAGCAACAGCGAGCTTTCTTT.

The gene calls are TRBV7-6 and TRBJ2-7; maybe TRBD1 (5 bases). Trimming left V 4 bases short and J 1 base short, with 17 bases between. Germline CDR1 SGHVS, CDR2 FNYEAQ. This CDR3 contains 16 residues. Written as DNA, the CDR3 is TGTGCCAGCAGCTCCAAAAGACCCAGACAGTCCTACGAGCAGTACTTC. Translation: CASSSKRPRQSYEQYF.

The V gene is TRBV12-3 or TRBV12-4, the J gene TRBJ2-5; tentative D call: TRBD1 (5 bases). The CDR3 has 16 amino acids. The ends were cut back, 3 bases at V and 1 base at J, with 15 bases in the middle. The DNA for the CDR3 is TGTGCCAGCAGTTTCGGCGACAGCTTCGGCCAAGAGACCCAGTACTTC. Translation: CASSFGDSFGQETQYF.

V is TRBV2 and J is TRBJ2-7; 8 bases align to TRBD1. Unmatched junction bases numbered 5, after V lost 2 bases and J lost 2 bases. CDR3 size: 15 residues. Per germline, CDR1 SNHLY and CDR2 FYNNEI. The CDR3 loop is CASSEQGALTYEQYF. In DNA form, the CDR3 reads TGTGCCAGCAGTGAACAGGGGGCACTTACCTACGAGCAGTACTTC.

V gene TRBV29-1 combines with J gene TRBJ1-1; 7 nucleotides agree with TRBD1. V gave up 5 bases and J gave up 6 bases; unmatched junction bases: 3. From germline, CDR1 is SQVTM and CDR2 ANQGSEA. This CDR3 is 11 amino acids long. Here the CDR3 DNA reads TGCAGCGTTTGGGACAGACCTGAAGCTTTCTTT. Translation: CSVWDRPEAFF.

This clonotype was recorded once. V usage is TRBV14 and J usage is TRBJ2-7; D remains ambiguous. The CDR3 covers 13 residues. From germline, CDR1 is SGHDN and CDR2 FVKESK. The V end lost 3 bases, the J end lost 2 bases, and 8 bases lay between the germline ends. CDR3 nucleotide sequence: TGTGCCAGCAGCCAGATCCGGGCCTACGAGCAGTACTTC. Translating gives CASSQIRAYEQYF.

The V gene is TRBV6-2 or TRBV6-3, the J gene TRBJ2-5; D tentatively reads TRBD1 or TRBD2 (5 bases each). Germline-derived CDR1 and CDR2 are MNHEY and SVGEGT. Trimming left V 4 bases short and J 4 bases short, with 19 bases between. The CDR3 is 16 amino acids. CDR3 DNA: TGTGCCAGCAGTTCCCGGGACCGACGGGAATTAGAGACCCAGTACTTC. It specifies CASSSRDRRELETQYF.

The rearrangement joins TRBV27 to TRBJ2-7, with D possibly matching TRBD1 (5 bases). Germline loops: CDR1 MNHEY, CDR2 SMNVEV (reference sequence). The germline V and J ends were trimmed by 4 bases and 2 bases, with 9 bases remaining between them. CDR3 length: 13 amino acids. This CDR3 is CASSYRYAYEQYF. CDR3 nucleotides: TGTGCCAGCAGTTACAGGTACGCCTACGAGCAGTACTTC.

The CDR3 DNA reads TGTGCCAGCAGCGTAGCCGGGCTAGCGGGGAGTAACAATGAGCAGTTCTTC. This translates into CASSVAGLAGSNNEQFF. The chain uses TRBV9 and TRBJ2-1; 9 bases are shared with TRBD2. Germline V lookup: CDR1 SGDLS, CDR2 YYNGEE. Trimming removed 0 bases from V and 5 bases from J; junction bases left unmatched: 9. This CDR3 region has 17 residues.

The chain employs TRBV2 and TRBJ1-6, with 8 bases identical to TRBD1. CDR3 length equals 15 residues. Germline V gene data show CDR1 as SNHLY and CDR2 as FYNNEI. V lost 4 bases to trimming and J lost 10 bases; unmatched junction nucleotides: 9. CDR3 in DNA: TGTGCCAGCAGTGCCCGACAGGGGATAAACTCACCCCTCCACTTT. Translating it yields CASSARQGINSPLHF.

This chain connects TRBV7-8 to TRBJ1-6; TRBD1 is a possible D gene (6 bases). Trimming stripped 5 bases from V and 5 bases from J, with 13 bases between. Germline CDR1 is SGHVS and CDR2 is FQNEAQ. The length of the CDR3 is 15 residues. CDR3 sequence (DNA): TGTGCCAGCAGCGAGGGGGGAGGTCATAATTCACCCCTCCACTTT. It is translated as CASSEGGGHNSPLHF. The entire variable domain, with the rest obtained from reference TRBV7-8 and TRBJ1-6, is as follows: GAGVSQSPRYKVAKRGQDVALRCDPISGHVSLFWYQQALGQGPEFLTYFQNEAQLDKSGLPSDRFFAERPEGSVSTLKIQRTQQEDSAVYLCASSEGGGHNSPLHFGNGTRLTVT.

The CDR3 region has the DNA TGCAGTGCTAGGGGACTAGCAGAAGAGACCCAGTACTTC. Amino acids: CSARGLAEETQYF. The V gene is TRBV20-1, the J gene TRBJ2-5; 9 positions agree with TRBD2. This CDR3 spans 13 amino acids. V shed 3 bases and J 3 bases; nucleotides not matched to a gene: 2. CDR1 and CDR2 (germline): DFQATT, SNEGSKA (reference sequence).

In the case of this clonotype: The junction and the germline gene differ at one end; a read error may be behind it. This chain joins TRBV20-1 and TRBJ2-3; 8 bases agree with TRBD2. The germline gives CDR1 DFQATT, CDR2 SNEGSKA (reference sequence). This CDR3 is built from 12 residues. CDR3 DNA sequence: TGCAGTGCTAGATACCCCGGGACTAGTGGGAATTTT. Translated, it gives CSARYPGTSGNF.

The V and J genes are TRBV10-3 and TRBJ1-2, with no clear D. CDR1 and CDR2 (germline): ENHRY, SYGVKD. This CDR3 has 13 amino acids. V shed 2 bases and J shed 2 bases, with 6 bases lying between them. CDR3: CAISETDNYGYTF. In nucleotides, the CDR3 is TGTGCCATCAGTGAGACAGACAACTATGGCTACACCTTC.

V is TRBV20-1 and J is TRBJ2-5; D call uncertain. The germline V and J ends were trimmed by 7 bases and 2 bases, with 11 bases remaining between them. The CDR3 totals 12 residues. Germline loops: CDR1 DFQATT, CDR2 SNEGSKA (reference sequence). The CDR3 reads CSVPWGQETQYF. CDR3 nucleotides: TGCAGTGTCCCCTGGGGTCAAGAGACCCAGTACTTC.

The chain links TRBV29-1 to TRBJ2-7, with TRBD1 matching over 8 bases. Trimming removed 5 bases from V and 2 bases from J; junction bases left unmatched: 8. This CDR3 spans 14 amino acids. Per germline, CDR1 SQVTM and CDR2 ANQGSEA. CDR3 bases: TGCAGCGTTTACCCGGACAGGGTCGCCTACGAGCAGTACTTC. Residues: CSVYPDRVAYEQYF.

The rearrangement joins TRBV6-6 to TRBJ2-5, with D perhaps matching TRBD2 (7 bases). Trimming stripped 5 bases from V and 9 bases from J, with 25 bases between. Germline V lookup: CDR1 MNHNY, CDR2 SVGAGI (reference sequence). The length of the CDR3 is 16 residues. CDR3 sequence: CASSRAGAGPMGPQYF. CDR3 DNA sequence: TGTGCCAGCAGTCGGGCGGGGGCCGGCCCCATGGGGCCCCAGTACTTC.

The chain uses TRBV3-1 and TRBJ2-7, with D perhaps TRBD1 (5 bases). The CDR3 is 14 residues long. V was cut by 1 base and J by 7 bases, with 14 bases left in between. CDR1 and CDR2 (germline): LGHDT, YNNKEL (reference sequence). The CDR3 DNA is TGTGCCAGCAGCCAAGCGGGCAGGGTGGAGGAGCAGTACTTC. It specifies CASSQAGRVEEQYF.

V and J are TRBV12-3 or TRBV12-4 and TRBJ2-1; TRBD1 might be the D (6 bases). This CDR3 has 14 residues. The V and J ends lost 8 bases and 8 bases respectively, with 19 bases between them. CDR3 sequence reads: CASLKAMGAYEQFF. The DNA for the CDR3 is TGTGCCAGCCTGAAGGCAATGGGGGCTTATGAGCAGTTCTTC.

The chain is built from TRBV10-3 and TRBJ1-6; D uncertain. This CDR3 is 16 amino acids long. Trimming pared 0 bases from V and 7 bases from J, leaving 13 bases between. Germline lookup yields CDR1 ENHRY and CDR2 SYGVKD. The CDR3 protein is CAISESGEGKNSPLHF. CDR3 sequence (DNA): TGTGCCATCAGTGAGTCTGGGGAGGGCAAGAATTCACCCCTCCACTTT.

The chain has TRBV20-1 and TRBJ1-2, with unresolved D. V was trimmed by 5 bases and J by 6 bases, leaving 10 bases between them. The CDR3 totals 11 residues. CDR1 is DFQATT and CDR2 is SNEGSKA in the germline V gene (reference sequence). The CDR3: CSAGRSHGYTF. In DNA, the CDR3 is TGCAGTGCTGGGAGGTCACATGGCTACACCTTC.

The DNA for the CDR3 is TGCAGTGCTAAGGACAGCTTATACAATGAGCAGTTCTTC. Amino acids: CSAKDSLYNEQFF. The V and J genes are TRBV20-1 and TRBJ2-1, with TRBD1 as a possible D gene (6 bases). CDR1 is DFQATT, CDR2 SNEGSKA, per germline (reference sequence). With 4 bases removed from V and 4 bases from J, the gap between germline ends came to 11 bases. This CDR3 region has 13 residues.

V usage is TRBV7-3 and J usage is TRBJ2-7; D is possibly TRBD1 or TRBD2 (5 bases each). The ends were cut back, 3 bases at V and 6 bases at J, with 12 bases in the middle. The CDR3 is made up of 13 amino acids. Looked up from germline, CDR1 is SGHTA and CDR2 is FQGTGA. The DNA for the CDR3 is TGTGCCAGCAGCTTCTACCAGGGAGCCGAGCAGTACTTC. It is translated as CASSFYQGAEQYF. Full variable domain (outside the CDR3, taken from reference TRBV7-3 and TRBJ2-7): GAGVSQTPSNKVTEKGKYVELRCDPISGHTALYWYRQSLGQGPEFLIYFQGTGAADDSGLPNDRFFAVRPEGSVSTLKIQRTERGDSAVYLCASSFYQGAEQYFGPGTRLTVT.

The chain is built from TRBV15 and TRBJ1-1, with D unclear. This CDR3 comprises 13 residues. Deletions cut 5 bases from V and 0 bases from J, with 7 bases between. CDR1 is LNHNV, CDR2 YYDKDF, per germline (reference sequence). CDR3 in amino acids: CATSADLNTEAFF. CDR3 coding DNA: TGTGCCACCAGCGCAGATTTGAACACTGAAGCTTTCTTT.

This clonotype was found a few times. The rearrangement uses TRBV29-1 and TRBJ1-1; D may be TRBD1 (5 bases). This CDR3 contains 13 residues. Germline-derived CDR1 and CDR2 are SQVTM and ANQGSEA. Trimming pared 3 bases from V and 1 base from J, leaving 9 bases between. The CDR3 nucleotides read TGCAGCGTTGAGGGGCAGGGGAACACTGAAGCTTTCTTT. This gives the protein CSVEGQGNTEAFF.